Below, 32 T cell receptor beta chains from the same sample are listed, as sequenced in a study of CD8 T cells in ankylosing spondylitis. Study results and limitations: It appeared that ankylosing spondylitis blood was characterized by a TCR beta motif of eight highly homologous variants.

TCRdb reprocessed the 5' RACE reads via MiXCR and lists one record per CDR3 protein. Of 750,000 to 850,000 distinct CDR3 sequences in the sample, 12% were seen once. These receptors are not linked to any known antigen. The specimen sequenced was blood, either unsorted or a sorted T cell fraction (not recorded which). These receptors were obtained from a male donor with ankylosing spondylitis.

This clonotype occurred many times. V and J are TRBV7-9 and TRBJ2-7; D not resolved. CDR1 SEHNR and CDR2 FQNEAQ come from the germline V gene (reference sequence). The CDR3 sequence is 12 residues long. Deletions cut 6 bases from V and 5 bases from J, with 11 bases between. The CDR3 region is CASSLSRHEQYF. CDR3 nucleotide sequence: TGTGCCAGCAGTTTAAGCAGGCACGAGCAGTACTTC.

The V gene is TRBV5-1, the J gene TRBJ2-1; 9 bases are a match to TRBD1. The CDR3 length is 13 residues. J lost 9 bases, V lost 3 bases, and 4 bases had no gene match. CDR1 and CDR2 (germline): SGHRS, YFSETQ. CDR3 amino acids: CASSSQGAGEQFF. The CDR3, as DNA: TGCGCCAGCAGCTCACAGGGGGCCGGTGAGCAGTTCTTC.

This clonotype was seen repeatedly, ten times or more. This chain uses TRBV19 with TRBJ2-7; D gene unclear. This CDR3 comprises 13 residues. The germline CDR1 and CDR2 sequences are LNHDA and SQIVND (reference sequence). The V gene lost 3 bases and the J gene lost 4 bases, with 10 bases spanning the gap. CDR3 nucleotides: TGTGCCAGTAGTATGGAGATGCGTTACGAGCAGTACTTC. Translating it yields CASSMEMRYEQYF. Variable domain in full (rest from reference TRBV19 and TRBJ2-7): DGGITQSPKYLFRKEGQNVTLSCEQNLNHDAMYWYRQDPGQGLRLIYYSQIVNDFQKGDIAEGYSVSREKKESFPLTVTSAQKNPTAFYLCASSMEMRYEQYFGPGTRLTVT.

The CDR3 sequence: CSARGTSGRGTDTQYF. The CDR3 region has the DNA TGCAGTGCTCGCGGGACTAGCGGGAGAGGCACAGATACGCAGTATTTT. The chain uses TRBV20-1 and TRBJ2-3; TRBD2 aligns across 14 bases. Germline V gene data show CDR1 as DFQATT and CDR2 as SNEGSKA (reference sequence). This CDR3 spans 16 amino acids. Germline trimming cut 5 bases from V and 1 base from J; bases unmatched to any gene: 5.

V and J are TRBV6-1 and TRBJ1-1; tentatively, D is TRBD1 (5 bases). The V gene's germline CDR1 is MNHNS and CDR2 SASEGT. V lost 0 bases, J lost 1 base, and 6 bases lay in between. The CDR3 contains 14 residues. Written as DNA, the CDR3 is TGTGCCAGCAGTGAAGCTGGACAGAACACTGAAGCTTTCTTT. As protein: CASSEAGQNTEAFF.

This clonotype was counted many times. The V and J genes are TRBV27 and TRBJ1-1; D remains unclear. There are 15 residues in the CDR3. Germline V gene data show CDR1 as MNHEY and CDR2 as SMNVEV (reference sequence). V dropped 2 bases and J dropped 3 bases, with 13 bases sitting between them. DNA of the CDR3: TGTGCCAGCAGTTTACGGGCATTGTCGGACACTGAAGCTTTCTTT. Its protein is CASSLRALSDTEAFF.

J is TRBJ1-2 and V is TRBV20-1; 10 nucleotides align to TRBD1. J lost 1 base, V lost 5 bases, and 7 bases had no gene match. CDR3 length equals 15 residues. From germline, CDR1 is DFQATT and CDR2 SNEGSKA (reference sequence). This chain's CDR3 is CSAPRTGGDNYGYTF. CDR3 DNA sequence: TGCAGTGCTCCTCGGACAGGGGGAGATAACTATGGCTACACCTTC.

The chain recombines TRBV10-3 with TRBJ1-1; TRBD1 aligns across 7 bases. Unmatched junction bases numbered 6, after V lost 4 bases and J lost 1 base. CDR3 length: 15 residues. CDR1 is ENHRY, CDR2 SYGVKD, per germline. The CDR3 spells CAISVDRVRNTEAFF. CDR3 DNA sequence: TGTGCCATCAGTGTTGACAGGGTTAGGAACACTGAAGCTTTCTTT.

J is TRBJ1-4 and V is TRBV12-3 or TRBV12-4, with TRBD1 as a possible D gene (5 bases). This CDR3 spans 13 amino acids. Trimming stripped 4 bases from V and 7 bases from J, with 10 bases between. The CDR3 nucleotides read TGTGCCAGCAGTTCAAGGGGTCGTGAAAAACTGTTTTTT. Translated: CASSSRGREKLFF.

This clonotype was seen repeatedly, ten times or more. The CDR3 protein is CASSYRQGDNEQFF. The CDR3 DNA follows: TGTGCCAGCAGTTACCGTCAGGGGGACAATGAGCAGTTCTTC. The V call is TRBV6-2 or TRBV6-3, the J call TRBJ2-1; 7 bases fit TRBD1. Germline CDR1 reads MNHEY; CDR2 reads SVGEGT. There are 14 residues in the CDR3. V lost 2 bases to trimming and J lost 5 bases; unmatched junction nucleotides: 3.

V is TRBV28 and J is TRBJ2-1; 9 bases fit TRBD1. The germline V gene has CDR1 MDHEN and CDR2 SYDVKM. Trimming removed 5 bases from V and 7 bases from J; junction bases left unmatched: 9. The CDR3 has 15 amino acids. The CDR3: CASSLTGGSGNEQFF. In DNA, the CDR3 is TGTGCCAGCAGTCTTACAGGGGGCTCGGGGAATGAGCAGTTCTTC.

The chain couples TRBV20-1 to TRBJ2-1, with 10 bases fitting TRBD2. The germline V gene encodes CDR1 DFQATT and CDR2 SNEGSKA (reference sequence). The CDR3 is 17 residues long. The ends lost 6 bases at V and 7 bases at J; junction bases unmatched: 18. The CDR3 reads CSARWLFGTSDKNEQFF. The CDR3 DNA follows: TGCAGTGCCCGTTGGCTTTTTGGGACTAGCGATAAGAATGAGCAGTTCTTC.

The chain has TRBV6-5 and TRBJ1-5, with D maybe TRBD1 (5 bases). Germline CDR1 and CDR2: MNHEY and SVGAGI. The CDR3 covers 14 residues. Trimming cost V 2 bases and J 8 bases, with 13 bases left between them. The CDR3 spells CASSYIAGGEPQHF. CDR3 DNA: TGTGCCAGCAGTTACATAGCAGGAGGGGAGCCCCAGCATTTT.

This clonotype was found a few times. The V gene is TRBV7-2, the J gene TRBJ1-6, with 10 bases lining up with TRBD1. Germline CDR1 and CDR2: SGHTA and FQGNSA. J gave up 5 bases and V 1 base, and 2 bases lay outside the gene matches. The CDR3 sequence is 16 residues long. CDR3 region: CASSLGQGANNSPLHF. CDR3 nucleotide sequence: TGTGCCAGCAGCTTAGGACAGGGGGCCAATAATTCACCCCTCCACTTT.

This chain connects TRBV11-2 to TRBJ1-2; D is possibly TRBD1 (6 bases). Trimming cost V 2 bases and J 2 bases, with 24 bases left between them. The germline V gene encodes CDR1 SGHAT and CDR2 FQNNGV. There are 19 residues in the CDR3. CDR3 loop: CASSLISGRWTATNYGYTF. As DNA, the CDR3 is TGTGCCAGCAGCTTAATTTCCGGCAGGTGGACAGCCACCAACTATGGCTACACCTTC.

In its sample, this clonotype was seen a few times. The rearrangement joins TRBV20-1 to TRBJ1-2, with 11 bases matching TRBD1. This CDR3 spans 14 amino acids. V was clipped by 4 bases and J by 5 bases; unmatched bases: 6. CDR1 and CDR2 from the germline V gene are DFQATT and SNEGSKA (reference sequence). CDR3 sequence: CSAIRDRGVYGYTF. The CDR3, as DNA: TGCAGTGCTATCCGGGACAGGGGGGTATATGGCTACACCTTC.

This clonotype was observed at least ten times. J is TRBJ2-6 and V is TRBV5-1, with D unresolved. Germline-derived CDR1 and CDR2 are SGHRS and YFSETQ. The CDR3 extends over 14 amino acids. Trimming took off 6 bases at V and 0 bases at J, with 7 bases between the two ends. CDR3 residues: CASTLGSGANVLTF. The DNA of the CDR3 is TGCGCCAGCACCCTAGGCTCTGGGGCCAACGTCCTGACTTTC.

The chain has TRBV7-9 and TRBJ1-3; no firm D call. Germline V CDR1 and CDR2: SEHNR, FQNEAQ (reference sequence). The CDR3 runs to 17 residues. Between the trimmed V and J ends, which lost 2 bases and 1 base, there was a span of 15 bases. The CDR3 region has the DNA TGTGCCAGCAGCTTAAAAATGTTTGCGTTATCTGGAAACACCATATATTTT. Translating gives CASSLKMFALSGNTIYF.

This clonotype turned up a few times. The chain has TRBV20-1 and TRBJ2-5; D perhaps matches TRBD1 (6 bases). Germline loops: CDR1 DFQATT, CDR2 SNEGSKA (reference sequence). The V gene lost 6 bases and the J gene lost 1 base, with 18 bases spanning the gap. CDR3 length: 15 residues. The CDR3 region is CSADPVQGSQETQYF. The CDR3 DNA sequence: TGCAGTGCCGACCCGGTACAGGGCTCCCAAGAGACCCAGTACTTC.

In this sample, this clonotype turned up a few times. V is TRBV9 and J is TRBJ1-1; tentatively, D is TRBD1 (5 bases). Germline loops: CDR1 SGDLS, CDR2 YYNGEE. Deletions cut 3 bases from V and 0 bases from J, with 9 bases between. CDR3 length equals 14 residues. This CDR3 is CASSAGPMNTEAFF. The DNA for the CDR3 is TGTGCCAGCAGCGCGGGGCCGATGAACACTGAAGCTTTCTTT.

This sequence joins TRBV20-1 and TRBJ2-3; D might be TRBD2 (6 bases). The CDR3 is 18 amino acids. Germline V gene data show CDR1 as DFQATT and CDR2 as SNEGSKA (reference sequence). The V and J ends lost 1 base and 2 bases respectively, with 22 bases between them. In DNA form, the CDR3 reads TGCAGTGCTAGAGGCTTCGCGAGACGGGACTTAGACACAGATACGCAGTATTTT. It is translated as CSARGFARRDLDTDTQYF.

Many counts were recorded for this clonotype. V gene TRBV29-1 combines with J gene TRBJ2-1; 9 bases line up with TRBD2. The CDR3 is 14 amino acids. V was pared by 4 bases and J by 2 bases, with 3 bases of the junction left unmatched. Looked up from germline, CDR1 is SQVTM and CDR2 is ANQGSEA. In DNA, the CDR3 is TGCAGCGTTGCCCGACTAGCGGCCTACAATGAGCAGTTCTTC. This translates into CSVARLAAYNEQFF.

V gene TRBV1 combines with J gene TRBJ2-5. TRBV1 is deemed a pseudogene. There are 12 residues in the CDR3. CDR3 loop: CTSSQPRETQYF. The CDR3 DNA follows: TGCACCAGCAGCCAGCCGCGGGAGACCCAGTACTTC.

The chain carries TRBV12-3 or TRBV12-4 and TRBJ1-2; D uncertain. The CDR3 has 15 amino acids. V shed 7 bases and J shed 2 bases, with 17 bases lying between them. The CDR3 sequence is CASTLVQVENYGYTF. As DNA, the CDR3 is TGTGCCAGCACCCTCGTCCAGGTCGAGAACTATGGCTACACCTTC.

The V gene is TRBV20-1, the J gene TRBJ2-5; D remains ambiguous. V lost 3 bases, J lost 4 bases, and 9 bases lay in between. The CDR3 has 12 amino acids. Germline V gives CDR1 DFQATT, CDR2 SNEGSKA (reference sequence). The CDR3 region is CSASPQRETQYF. CDR3 bases: TGCAGTGCTAGCCCTCAGAGAGAGACCCAGTACTTC.

The table lists this clonotype with many counts. The chain has TRBV29-1 and TRBJ1-2, with unresolved D. V lost 8 bases to trimming and J lost 5 bases, with 18 bases between them. The V gene's germline CDR1 is SQVTM and CDR2 ANQGSEA. CDR3 length: 13 amino acids. CDR3 nucleotide sequence: TGCAGCTCAGAAAGAGGGTTTGAGTATGGCTACACCTTC. Protein product: CSSERGFEYGYTF.

The CDR3 reads CAISEPRGALGDNEQFF. The CDR3 DNA is TGTGCCATCAGTGAACCCCGGGGGGCCCTGGGAGACAATGAGCAGTTCTTC. The chain uses TRBV10-3 and TRBJ2-1; D is perhaps TRBD2 (7 bases). This CDR3 contains 17 residues. Germline V CDR1 and CDR2: ENHRY, SYGVKD. Trimming took 3 bases from V and 5 from J, leaving 20 bases between them.

This clonotype came up many times. CDR3 protein: CASSASGGTYEQYF. The DNA of the CDR3 is TGCGCCAGCAGCGCTAGCGGGGGGACCTACGAGCAGTACTTC. The chain combines TRBV5-1 with TRBJ2-7, with 11 bases fitting TRBD2. V shed 4 bases, J shed 2 bases, and the junction held 2 bases outside the gene matches. CDR1 is SGHRS, CDR2 YFSETQ, per germline. The CDR3 has 14 residues.

The table lists this clonotype with a count of one. This chain links TRBV6-2 or TRBV6-3 with TRBJ2-4; TRBD2 aligns across 7 bases. Per the germline V gene, CDR1 is MNHEY and CDR2 is SVGEGT. V lost 0 bases and J lost 8; bases outside the gene matches: 10. The length of the CDR3 is 16 residues. The CDR3, as DNA: TGTGCCAGCAGTTACTCGAGGTTTGCAGGGAGGGACATTCAGTACTTC. Its translation is CASSYSRFAGRDIQYF.

This clonotype was seen repeatedly, ten times or more. This chain joins TRBV10-3 and TRBJ1-1; weak D call: TRBD1 (5 bases). Germline CDR1 reads ENHRY; CDR2 reads SYGVKD. The germline V and J ends were trimmed by 6 bases and 1 base, with 12 bases remaining between them. The CDR3 loop spans 14 amino acids. DNA of the CDR3: TGTGCCATCAGCGGAAGGGACGGGAACACTGAAGCTTTCTTT. It is translated as CAISGRDGNTEAFF.

The chain links TRBV10-3 to TRBJ2-2, with 7 bases aligning to TRBD1. V lost 3 bases and J lost 3; bases outside the gene matches: 10. The CDR3 has 17 amino acids. The germline CDR1 and CDR2 sequences are ENHRY and SYGVKD. Written as DNA, the CDR3 is TGTGCCATCAGTGACGCCAGGGGGAGTACTTACACCGGGGAGCTGTTTTTT. It is translated as CAISDARGSTYTGELFF.

The gene calls are TRBV29-1 and TRBJ2-3, with D uncertain. This CDR3 contains 12 residues. V gave up 4 bases and J gave up 1 base, with 6 bases separating them. From germline, CDR1 is SQVTM and CDR2 ANQGSEA. The CDR3 protein is CSVVDGTDTQYF. CDR3 nucleotide sequence: TGCAGCGTTGTGGACGGCACAGATACGCAGTATTTT.